One and the same sample provided the 30 T cell receptor beta chains below, sequenced in a study of graft-versus-host responses after intestinal transplantation. The assay was immunoSEQ multiplex PCR, and TCRdb's table has in-frame clones only and misses some. Of 86,000 or so clones in the sample, about 93% were seen once. These receptors lack a known antigen. The sample was unstimulated CD8+ T cells sorted from spleen or lymph node cells, taken before intestinal transplant. These receptors all stem from a human donor who received an intestinal transplant.

The V gene is TRBV11-2, the J gene TRBJ2-7; perhaps TRBD1 as D (5 bases). The V gene lost 6 bases and the J gene lost 1 base, with 13 bases spanning the gap. The germline gives CDR1 SGHAT, CDR2 FQNNGV. The CDR3 runs to 14 residues. CDR3 in amino acids: CASRTPGISYEQYF. CDR3 DNA: TGTGCCAGCAGGACCCCAGGGATATCCTACGAGCAGTACTTC.

V gene TRBV28 combines with J gene TRBJ2-7; TRBD2 matches 7 bases. Looked up from germline, CDR1 is MDHEN and CDR2 is SYDVKM. Losses at the gene ends were 7 bases for V and 2 bases for J; bases not matched to a gene: 11. This CDR3 region has 15 residues. DNA for the CDR3: TGTGCCAGCACTCGACTAGCCCCCACTCCCTACGAGCAGTACTTC. The encoded protein is CASTRLAPTPYEQYF.

The chain recombines TRBV7-9 with TRBJ2-5; 8 bases are shared with TRBD1. Germline V lookup: CDR1 SEHNR, CDR2 FQNEAQ (reference sequence). The CDR3 runs 15 residues. The trim removed 3 bases at V and 1 base at J, leaving 4 bases unmatched. CDR3 sequence (DNA): TGTGCCAGCAGCTTGGGAACAGGGGGCCAAGAGACCCAGTACTTC. Its translation: CASSLGTGGQETQYF.

The chain employs TRBV19 and TRBJ1-2; D is possibly TRBD1 (5 bases). Germline loops: CDR1 LNHDA, CDR2 SQIVND (reference sequence). CDR3 length: 10 amino acids. Trimming cost V 9 bases and J 8 bases, with 10 bases left between them. The CDR3 nucleotides are TGTGCCAGCAGGGCGTGGGGCTACACCTTC. This translates into CASRAWGYTF. The full variable domain, in which reference TRBV19 and TRBJ1-2 provide the parts outside the CDR3, is DGGITQSPKYLFRKEGQNVTLSCEQNLNHDAMYWYRQDPGQGLRLIYYSQIVNDFQKGDIAEGYSVSREKKESFPLTVTSAQKNPTAFYLCASRAWGYTFGSGTRLTVV.

The CDR3 loop is CASSFAGTSYEQYF. DNA of the CDR3: TGTGCCAGCAGTTTTGCAGGGACGTCCTACGAGCAGTACTTC. The chain uses TRBV28 and TRBJ2-7; D assignment may be TRBD1 or TRBD2 (5 bases each). V lost 3 bases, J lost 1 base, and 10 bases lay in between. The CDR3 totals 14 residues. Germline CDR1 MDHEN, CDR2 SYDVKM.

The chain joins TRBV6-5 to TRBJ2-3; 10 bases are shared with TRBD1. The CDR3 is made up of 16 amino acids. Unmatched junction bases numbered 7, after V lost 2 bases and J lost 5 bases. CDR1 is MNHEY and CDR2 is SVGAGI in the germline V gene. DNA for the CDR3: TGTGCCAGCAGTTACGCCTCAGACAGGGGGCAAGATACGCAGTATTTT. Translation gives CASSYASDRGQDTQYF.

The V and J genes are TRBV4-1 and TRBJ2-2; D possibly corresponds to TRBD2 (5 bases). Trimming removed 6 bases at V and 2 bases at J, with 13 bases between. There are 15 residues in the CDR3. CDR1 and CDR2 (germline): MGHRA, YSYEKL. CDR3 nucleotides: TGCGCCAGCAGTCGTAGCGCTACTAACACCGGGGAGCTGTTTTTT. This sequence encodes CASSRSATNTGELFF.

The chain carries TRBV7-2 and TRBJ1-5; unclear D gene. The CDR3 is made up of 14 amino acids. The V end was cut by 8 bases, the J end by 0 bases, with 11 bases between. Germline CDR1 and CDR2: SGHTA and FQGNSA. Here the CDR3 reads CASGPQYSNQPQHF. In DNA form, the CDR3 reads TGTGCCAGCGGGCCCCAATATAGCAATCAGCCCCAGCATTTT. Full variable domain (rest looked up from reference TRBV7-2 and TRBJ1-5): GAGVSQSPSNKVTEKGKDVELRCDPISGHTALYWYRQSLGQGLEFLIYFQGNSAPDKSGLPSDRFSAERTGGSVSTLTIQRTQQEDSAVYLCASGPQYSNQPQHFGDGTRLSIL.

The V call is TRBV6-5, the J call TRBJ2-7; D unclear. CDR3 length equals 13 residues. V was pared by 0 bases and J by 3 bases, with 6 bases between. Germline assignment: CDR1 MNHEY and CDR2 SVGAGI. CDR3 DNA sequence: TGTGCCAGCAGTTACTCTCCAGACTACGAGCAGTACTTC. It is translated as CASSYSPDYEQYF.

The genes are TRBV7-6 and TRBJ2-2; D is unresolved. The germline CDR1 and CDR2 sequences are SGHVS and FNYEAQ. The CDR3 has 14 amino acids. V gave up 2 bases and J gave up 3 bases, with 7 bases separating them. The CDR3 reads CASSLYRYTGELFF. The CDR3, as DNA: TGTGCCAGCAGCTTATATAGGTACACCGGGGAGCTGTTTTTT.

V gene TRBV5-5 combines with J gene TRBJ2-7, with 8 bases identical to TRBD1. This CDR3 comprises 11 residues. Germline loops: CDR1 SGHKS, CDR2 YYEKEE (reference sequence). Trimming at V came to 4 bases and at J to 12 bases, leaving 6 bases not matched to a gene. The CDR3 region is CASSGAGGLYF. The CDR3 coding sequence is TGTGCCAGCAGCGGGGCAGGGGGCTTGTACTTC.

The chain uses TRBV5-1 and TRBJ2-7; maybe TRBD2 (5 bases). The J call may be wrong; the DNA end is better matched by TRBJ2-1. Germline assignment: CDR1 SGHRS and CDR2 YFSETQ. The CDR3 is 14 residues long. The CDR3 sequence: CASSPPGDYNEQFF. The CDR3 nucleotides read TGCGCCAGCAGCCCCCCCGGGGACTACAATGAGCAGTTCTTC.

V gene TRBV13 combines with J gene TRBJ1-1; D remains ambiguous. The V end lost 8 bases, the J end lost 3 bases, and 7 bases lay between the germline ends. CDR1 is PRHDT, CDR2 FYEKMQ, per germline (reference sequence). The CDR3 contains 11 residues. DNA for the CDR3: TGTGCCAGCGGGGTTTACACTGAAGCTTTCTTT. Translated, it gives CASGVYTEAFF.

CDR3 in amino acids: CASSGLYSSYEQYF. In DNA form, the CDR3 reads TGTGCCAGTAGTGGTTTATATAGCTCCTACGAGCAGTACTTC. This chain joins TRBV19 and TRBJ2-7; no clear D gene. The germline gives CDR1 LNHDA, CDR2 SQIVND (reference sequence). With 5 bases removed from V and 0 bases from J, the gap between germline ends came to 11 bases. The CDR3 has 14 residues.

The gene calls are TRBV14 and TRBJ1-1, with no clear D. V was cut by 1 base and J by 2 bases, with 5 bases left in between. From germline, CDR1 is SGHDN and CDR2 FVKESK. The CDR3 covers 13 residues. The CDR3 here is CASSQAVNTEAFF. The DNA of the CDR3 is TGTGCCAGCAGCCAAGCTGTTAACACTGAAGCTTTCTTT.

The chain carries TRBV6-5 and TRBJ2-1; D perhaps matches TRBD2 (5 bases). Germline V lookup: CDR1 MNHEY, CDR2 SVGAGI. The CDR3 consists of 15 residues. Trimming removed 2 bases from V and 4 bases from J, with 12 bases in between. CDR3 amino acids: CASSYQPSGYNEQFF. CDR3 sequence (DNA): TGTGCCAGCAGTTACCAGCCGAGCGGTTACAATGAGCAGTTCTTC.

V and J are TRBV7-9 and TRBJ1-2; a weak D match, TRBD1 (5 bases). The germline V and J ends were trimmed by 5 bases and 4 bases, with 17 bases remaining between them. The CDR3 is 15 residues long. Germline assignment: CDR1 SEHNR and CDR2 FQNEAQ (reference sequence). This CDR3 is CASSPETDRTYGYTF. DNA of the CDR3: TGTGCCAGCAGCCCAGAAACCGACAGAACCTATGGCTACACCTTC.

J is TRBJ2-1 and V is TRBV6-1, with 9 bases lining up with TRBD2. The CDR3 consists of 15 residues. CDR1 and CDR2 (germline): MNHNS, SASEGT. Trimming removed 3 bases from V and 4 bases from J; junction bases left unmatched: 4. CDR3 sequence reads: CASSDPGLAYNEQFF. The DNA for the CDR3 is TGTGCCAGCAGTGACCCGGGACTAGCATACAATGAGCAGTTCTTC.

The chain combines TRBV29-1 with TRBJ2-2, with D hard to call. Germline lookup yields CDR1 SQVTM and CDR2 ANQGSEA. The CDR3 has 18 residues. V gave up 5 bases and J gave up 4 bases, with 26 bases separating them. CDR3 sequence: CSVNTRWAQVSGTGELFF. CDR3 nucleotide sequence: TGCAGCGTTAACACTCGGTGGGCCCAGGTGTCGGGCACCGGGGAGCTGTTTTTT.

J is TRBJ2-7 and V is TRBV6-1; the match to TRBD1 covers 9 bases. Per germline, CDR1 MNHNS and CDR2 SASEGT. The length of the CDR3 is 14 residues. V gave up 8 bases and J gave up 3 bases; unmatched junction bases: 8. CDR3 amino acids: CASATGGSLYEQYF. DNA for the CDR3: TGTGCCAGCGCTACAGGGGGCAGCCTCTACGAGCAGTACTTC.

The genes are TRBV29-1 and TRBJ2-3, with D possibly TRBD1 on 6 matching bases. Trimming cost V 3 bases and J 2 bases, with 12 bases left between them. The germline V gene has CDR1 SQVTM and CDR2 ANQGSEA. The CDR3 length is 14 residues. CDR3 DNA: TGCAGCGTTGAGTCGGACAGAACCACAGATACGCAGTATTTT. It translates to CSVESDRTTDTQYF.

The chain combines TRBV7-7 with TRBJ2-2; 8 nucleotides align to TRBD1. The CDR3 totals 15 residues. V shed 6 bases and J 5 bases; nucleotides not matched to a gene: 8. CDR1 and CDR2 (germline): SSHAT, FNYEAQ (reference sequence). CDR3 protein: CASSRAGGWTGELFF. The CDR3 DNA sequence: TGTGCCAGCAGTCGTGCAGGGGGCTGGACCGGGGAGCTGTTTTTT.

This clone showed up just once. V and J are TRBV7-6 and TRBJ2-3, with 15 bases identical to TRBD2. Trimming took 4 bases from V and 6 from J; bases not matched to a gene: 2. The germline gives CDR1 SGHVS, CDR2 FNYEAQ. CDR3 length equals 15 residues. This chain's CDR3 is CASSWTSGGADTQYF. The CDR3 DNA reads as TGTGCCAGCAGCTGGACTAGCGGGGGGGCGGATACGCAGTATTTT.

The rearrangement uses TRBV7-2 and TRBJ2-4; possibly TRBD2 for D (6 bases). V was pared by 1 base and J by 6 bases, with 13 bases between. CDR1 is SGHTA, CDR2 FQGNSA, per germline. The CDR3 contains 15 residues. CDR3 amino acids: CASSLVMGEANIQYF. The DNA for the CDR3 is TGTGCCAGCAGCTTAGTAATGGGGGAGGCAAACATTCAGTACTTC.

This chain connects TRBV28 to TRBJ1-4, with a tentative D call TRBD1 (5 bases). Trimming took 7 bases from V and 7 from J, leaving 16 bases between them. The CDR3 is 14 amino acids. Germline CDR1 is MDHEN and CDR2 is SYDVKM. CDR3 DNA: TGTGCCAGCAAAACCCTGGGGGGGATTGAAAAACTGTTTTTT. Encoded protein: CASKTLGGIEKLFF.

This clone appeared a few times. V and J are TRBV14 and TRBJ1-2; no reliable D call. Germline V CDR1 and CDR2: SGHDN, FVKESK. The CDR3 covers 13 residues. Trimming shortened V by 1 base and J by 0 bases, and 3 bases separated the two germline ends. The chain's CDR3 is CASSQVSNYGYTF. CDR3 bases: TGTGCCAGCAGCCAAGTGTCTAACTATGGCTACACCTTC. Variable domain in full (rest from reference TRBV14 and TRBJ1-2): EAGVTQFPSHSVIEKGQTVTLRCDPISGHDNLYWYRRVMGKEIKFLLHFVKESKQDESGMPNNRFLAERTGGTYSTLKVQPAELEDSGVYFCASSQVSNYGYTFGSGTRLTVV.

J is TRBJ1-3 and V is TRBV7-9; D is ambiguous. V was cut by 5 bases and J by 3 bases, with 8 bases left in between. The length of the CDR3 is 13 residues. The germline V gene has CDR1 SEHNR and CDR2 FQNEAQ (reference sequence). In DNA, the CDR3 is TGTGCCAGCAGCGGGGTGGATGGAAACACCATATATTTT. It translates to CASSGVDGNTIYF.

This clone was detected once. The J gene is TRBJ1-2, the V gene TRBV30; TRBD1 agrees at 7 bases. The V segment lost 3 bases and the J segment 7 bases; nucleotides outside the gene matches: 20. Germline V CDR1 and CDR2: GTSNPN, SVGIG (reference sequence). The CDR3 extends over 17 amino acids. The CDR3 DNA reads TGTGCCTGGAGGGATCGGGTCGCCGGGACAGCAGCAAGTGGCTACACCTTC. Protein: CAWRDRVAGTAASGYTF.

This clone was detected only a few times. This rearrangement joins TRBV11-2 to TRBJ1-2; D is uncertain. The V gene's germline CDR1 is SGHAT and CDR2 FQNNGV. The CDR3 consists of 13 residues. Trimming removed 1 base at V and 6 bases at J, with 9 bases between. The CDR3 nucleotides read TGTGCCAGCAGCTTAGTGATGAGGGATGGCTACACCTTC. It specifies CASSLVMRDGYTF.

This clone was seen more than once but under ten times. This rearrangement joins TRBV5-6 to TRBJ1-2; 11 bases line up with TRBD1. The V and J ends lost 6 bases and 10 bases, in that order; junction bases with no gene match: 11. CDR1 is SGHDT, CDR2 YYEEEE, per germline. This CDR3 contains 14 residues. The CDR3 loop reads CASNAGQGDGDYTF. In DNA form, the CDR3 reads TGTGCCAGCAACGCGGGACAGGGGGACGGCGACTACACCTTC.